This T cell receptor beta chain was recovered during a study of T cells generated in artificial thymic organoids. This clonotype was picked up a small number of times. Germline V gene lookup returns CDR1 MNHNS and CDR2 SASEGT. The CDR3 sequence is 13 residues long. V gave up 3 bases and J gave up 4 bases, with 10 bases separating them. TCRalpha and TCRbeta libraries were amplified separately by semi-nested PCR with TRAC or TRBC reverse primers. One entry per CDR3 protein results from TCRdb running MiXCR on the 5' RACE reads. Here the sample spans just under 2,500 distinct CDR3 sequences, over 9% being singletons.

This TCR came from a human donor who gave cord blood stem cells for thymic organoid culture, a cardiac surgery patient who gave postnatal thymus, or a blood donor (not recorded which). The V call is TRBV6-1, the J call TRBJ2-7; the D is unclear. The material sequenced was naive CD8+ T cells from the thymus. As for subset: CD3+TCRalphabeta+CD8SP T cells; for blood, CD45RO-CCR7+ naive CD8+ T cells. The CDR3 loop is CASSDREFYEQYF. DNA of the CDR3: TGTGCCAGCAGTGACAGAGAGTTTTACGAGCAGTACTTC.